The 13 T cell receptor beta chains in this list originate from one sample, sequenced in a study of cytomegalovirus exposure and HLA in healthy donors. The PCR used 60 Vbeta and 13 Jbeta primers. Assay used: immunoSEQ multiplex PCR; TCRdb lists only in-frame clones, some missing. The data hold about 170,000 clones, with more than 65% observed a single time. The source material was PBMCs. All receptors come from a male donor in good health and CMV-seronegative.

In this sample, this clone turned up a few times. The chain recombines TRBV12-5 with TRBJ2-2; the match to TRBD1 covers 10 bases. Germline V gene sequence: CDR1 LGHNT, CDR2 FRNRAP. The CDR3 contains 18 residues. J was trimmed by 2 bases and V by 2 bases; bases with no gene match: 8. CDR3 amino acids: CASGLIPDRGANTGELFF. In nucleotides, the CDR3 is TGTGCTAGTGGTTTGATCCCGGACAGGGGGGCAAACACCGGGGAGCTGTTTTTT.

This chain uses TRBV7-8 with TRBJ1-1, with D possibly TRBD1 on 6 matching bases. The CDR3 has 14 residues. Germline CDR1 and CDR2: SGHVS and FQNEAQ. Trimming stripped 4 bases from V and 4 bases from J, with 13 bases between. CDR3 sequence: CASSSGALGTEAFF. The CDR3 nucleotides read TGTGCCAGCAGCTCAGGGGCTTTGGGCACTGAAGCTTTCTTT. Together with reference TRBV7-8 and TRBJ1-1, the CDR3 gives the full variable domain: GAGVSQSPRYKVAKRGQDVALRCDPISGHVSLFWYQQALGQGPEFLTYFQNEAQLDKSGLPSDRFFAERPEGSVSTLKIQRTQQEDSAVYLCASSSGALGTEAFFGQGTRLTVV.

CDR3 sequence reads: CASSFYGTGGEQYF. In DNA form, the CDR3 reads TGTGCCAGCAGCTTTTATGGGACAGGGGGCGAGCAGTACTTC. The V and J genes are TRBV5-8 and TRBJ2-7; TRBD1 matches at 11 bases. This CDR3 has 14 amino acids. Germline lookup yields CDR1 SGHTS and CDR2 YDEGEE. J was trimmed by 6 bases and V by 2 bases; bases with no gene match: 4.

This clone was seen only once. CDR3 residues: CASSSGQNFRETQYF. The CDR3 DNA reads TGTGCCAGCAGCTCGGGACAGAACTTCCGAGAGACCCAGTACTTC. The chain uses TRBV7-3 and TRBJ2-5, with 7 bases identical to TRBD1. This CDR3 region has 15 residues. Germline V gene sequence: CDR1 SGHTA, CDR2 FQGTGA. Germline trimming cut 4 bases from V and 4 bases from J; bases unmatched to any gene: 9.

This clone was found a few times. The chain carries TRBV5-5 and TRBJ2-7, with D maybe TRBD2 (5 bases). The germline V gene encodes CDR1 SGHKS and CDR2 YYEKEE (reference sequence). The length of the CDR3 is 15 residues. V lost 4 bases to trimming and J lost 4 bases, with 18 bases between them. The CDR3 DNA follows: TGTGCCAGCAGCCCCCCCCGGGGAATTAATTACGAGCAGTACTTC. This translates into CASSPPRGINYEQYF.

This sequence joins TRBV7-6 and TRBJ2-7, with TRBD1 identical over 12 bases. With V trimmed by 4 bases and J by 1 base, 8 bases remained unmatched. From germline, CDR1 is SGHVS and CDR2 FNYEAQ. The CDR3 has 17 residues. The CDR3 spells CASSSPGQGAGSYEQYF. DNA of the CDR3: TGTGCCAGCAGCTCCCCGGGACAGGGGGCAGGGTCCTACGAGCAGTACTTC.

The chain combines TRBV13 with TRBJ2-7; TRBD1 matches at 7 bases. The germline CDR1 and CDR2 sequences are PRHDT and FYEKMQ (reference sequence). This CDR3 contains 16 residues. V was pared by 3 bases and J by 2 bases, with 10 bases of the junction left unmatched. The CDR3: CASSFPPTGKTYEQYF. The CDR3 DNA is TGTGCCAGCAGCTTCCCACCGACAGGGAAGACCTACGAGCAGTACTTC.

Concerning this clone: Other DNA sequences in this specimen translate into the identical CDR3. The CDR3 nucleotides are TGTGCCAGCAGTGACTCGAGCGGGGGGGCCAATGAGCAGTTCTTC. Translating gives CASSDSSGGANEQFF. The chain links TRBV6-4 to TRBJ2-1, with 10 bases matching TRBD2. The CDR3 sequence is 15 residues long. The J segment lost 6 bases and the V segment lost 0 bases, leaving 2 bases of the junction unmatched. The germline V gene has CDR1 MRHNA and CDR2 SNTAGT.

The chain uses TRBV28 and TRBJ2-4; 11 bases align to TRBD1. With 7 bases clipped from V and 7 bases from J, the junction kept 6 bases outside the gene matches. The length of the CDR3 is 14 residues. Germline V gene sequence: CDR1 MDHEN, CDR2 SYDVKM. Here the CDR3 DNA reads TGTGCCAGCACTACCCGGGACAGGGGGAACATTCAGTACTTC. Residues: CASTTRDRGNIQYF.

CDR3 in amino acids: CASSPSRIQGKGAGTDTQYF. CDR3 in DNA: TGTGCCAGCTCACCGTCAAGAATACAGGGAAAGGGGGCTGGCACAGATACGCAGTATTTT. The rearrangement uses TRBV18 and TRBJ2-3, with 7 nucleotides matching TRBD1. Germline CDR1 is KGHSH and CDR2 is LQKENI. The CDR3 is 20 residues long. The junction had 19 bases not matched to a gene; V was cut back by 3 bases and J by 1 base.

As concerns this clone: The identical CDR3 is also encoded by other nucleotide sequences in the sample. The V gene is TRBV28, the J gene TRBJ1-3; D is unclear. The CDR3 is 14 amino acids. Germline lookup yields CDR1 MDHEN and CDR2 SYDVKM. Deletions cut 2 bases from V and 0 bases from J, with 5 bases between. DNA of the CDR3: TGTGCCAGCAGTTTAGGGCGCTCTGGAAACACCATATATTTT. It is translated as CASSLGRSGNTIYF. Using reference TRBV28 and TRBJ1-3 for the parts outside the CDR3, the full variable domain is DVKVTQSSRYLVKRTGEKVFLECVQDMDHENMFWYRQDPGLGLRLIYFSYDVKMKEKGDIPEGYSVSREKKERFSLILESASTNQTSMYLCASSLGRSGNTIYFGEGSWLTVV.

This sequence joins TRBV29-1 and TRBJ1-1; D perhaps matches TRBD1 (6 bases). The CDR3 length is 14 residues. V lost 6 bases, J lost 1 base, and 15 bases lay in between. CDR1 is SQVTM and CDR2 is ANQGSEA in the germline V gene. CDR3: CSVPPGGRNTEAFF. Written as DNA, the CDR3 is TGCAGCGTCCCCCCGGGGGGCCGGAACACTGAAGCTTTCTTT.

This CDR3 is CASSRQGRNTEAFF. DNA for the CDR3: TGCGCCAGCAGCCGACAGGGGAGGAACACTGAAGCTTTCTTT. The rearrangement joins TRBV5-1 to TRBJ1-1; 8 bases map to TRBD1. The CDR3 has 14 residues. Germline lookup yields CDR1 SGHRS and CDR2 YFSETQ. J gave up 1 base and V 4 bases, and 3 bases lay outside the gene matches.